The rows below give T cell receptor beta chains drawn from one sample of a study of regulatory T cells in long-lasting Graves disease. TCRdb reprocessed the multiplex PCR reads via MiXCR and lists one record per CDR3 protein. The sample lists some 400,000 distinct CDR3 sequences; under 15% were seen once. These data are also associated with another study on T cells in Graves' hyperthyroidism and ophthalmopathy.

The sequences come from peripheral blood mononuclear cells (PBMCs), collected at new diagnosis, from a patient treated with antithyroid drugs. These receptors were obtained from a woman aged 30 to 39 with Graves disease. CDR3s include the opening cysteine and the closing phenylalanine or tryptophan. D genes are given only for firm matches. The size of a clone is reported for some rows only, either as once, few or many, or as a class for expanded clones.

>TRBJ1-2|.|many|TRBV3-1
CASSQDLTGIYGYTF
TGTGCCAGCAGCCAAGATCTTACAGGGATCTATGGCTACACCTTC
>TRBJ2-7|.|many|TRBV29-1
CSVSSGLELPYEQYF
TGCAGCGTGTCGTCCGGACTTGAGCTCCCCTACGAGCAGTACTTC
>TRBJ2-7|TRBD2|.|TRBV4-2
CASRPTSGGPYEQYF
TGTGCCAGCAGACCAACTAGCGGAGGCCCCTACGAGCAGTACTTC
>TRBJ1-1|.|many|TRBV11-2
CASSSTTRQTEAFF
TGTGCCAGCAGCTCCACTACACGGCAGACTGAAGCTTTCTTT
>TRBJ2-7|TRBD1|many|TRBV11-2
CASSRGQGRDEQYF
TGTGCCAGCAGCCGAGGACAGGGTAGGGACGAGCAGTACTTC
>TRBJ2-1|TRBD2|.|TRBV6-1
CASSEGGLAGVGLGNEQFF
TGTGCCAGCAGTGAAGGCGGACTAGCGGGAGTAGGGCTGGGCAACGAGCAGTTCTTC
>TRBJ2-1|TRBD2|many|TRBV29-1
CSVAPPPAGHNEQFF
TGCAGCGTTGCCCCTCCCCCAGCGGGGCACAATGAGCAGTTCTTC
>TRBJ2-7|.|many|TRBV11-2
CASSLVASRGAATYEQYF
TGTGCCAGCAGCTTAGTAGCCTCACGGGGGGCCGCTACCTACGAGCAGTACTTC
>TRBJ1-2|TRBD1|many|TRBV6-1
CASSGYRGSDGYTF
TGTGCCAGCAGTGGTTACAGGGGATCGGATGGCTACACCTTC
>TRBJ2-5|TRBD2|.|TRBV20-1
CSATRTSGGAQYF
TGCAGTGCTACCCGGACTAGCGGGGGGGCCCAGTACTTC
>TRBJ2-1|TRBD2|many|TRBV12-5
CASGLVGLTGGYNEQFF
TGTGCTAGTGGTTTGGTAGGCTTGACGGGAGGGTACAATGAGCAGTTCTTC
>TRBJ2-7|.|many|TRBV6-1
CATHATSRYEQYF
TGTGCCACCCACGCGACGTCCAGATACGAGCAGTACTTC
>TRBJ2-5|.|many|TRBV5-1
CAGRAGISETQYF
TGCGCAGGGAGAGCAGGGATTTCCGAGACCCAGTACTTC
>TRBJ1-1|.|many|TRBV29-1
CSAEGGDTEAFF
TGCAGCGCCGAGGGGGGGGACACTGAAGCTTTCTTT
>TRBJ1-1|TRBD1|.|TRBV3-1
CASSRQGAGHTEAFF
TGTGCCAGCAGCCGACAGGGGGCAGGACACACTGAAGCTTTCTTT
>TRBJ2-4|.|many|TRBV30
CAWRDRARARLKNIQYF
TGTGCCTGGAGGGACCGGGCTAGAGCTCGGTTGAAAAACATTCAGTACTTC
>TRBJ2-7|.|few|TRBV3-1
CASSQSGTFFKAEQYF
TGTGCCAGCAGCCAATCCGGGACTTTCTTCAAGGCCGAGCAGTACTTC
>TRBJ2-3|TRBD2|many|TRBV11-2
CASSLLLAGVADTQYF
TGTGCCAGCAGCTTACTACTAGCGGGAGTGGCAGATACGCAGTATTTT
>TRBJ2-7|.|many|TRBV7-3
CASSPLHGYEQYF
TGTGCCAGCAGCCCCCTCCACGGCTACGAGCAGTACTTC
>TRBJ2-5|TRBD2|many|TRBV29-1
CSARNGLAGVGTQYF
TGCAGCGCCAGAAACGGACTAGCGGGAGTTGGGACCCAGTACTTC
>TRBJ2-5|.|many|TRBV29-1
CSVGEGQETQYF
TGCAGCGTTGGCGAGGGCCAAGAGACCCAGTACTTC
>TRBJ1-5|.|few|TRBV12-3/TRBV12-4
CASSLGGPSNQPQHF
TGTGCCAGCAGTTTAGGGGGGCCTAGCAATCAGCCCCAGCATTTT
>TRBJ2-3|.|many|TRBV3-1
CASSQEADTQYF
TGTGCCAGCAGCCAAGAGGCCGATACGCAGTATTTT
>TRBJ2-1|.|.|TRBV11-2
CASSWRAASAHNEQFF
TGTGCCAGCAGCTGGCGGGCGGCTAGCGCTCACAATGAGCAGTTCTTC